Only one count was recorded for the clone carrying this T cell receptor (beta chain). The antigen is unknown. Mismatch repair deficiency was confirmed in all patients, by PCR or immunohistochemistry. This sample is part of a study of PD-1 blockade in mismatch repair-deficient tumors. Method: immunoSEQ multiplex PCR; TCRdb's copy keeps in-frame clones and lacks some. The sample contains 120,000 or so clones, about 88% of which appear only once. General observations from the study: After pembrolizumab, tumor-resident clones rose rapidly, then generally contracted before radiologic responses.

This TCR was sampled from an adult with mismatch repair-deficient cancer. This material consisted of peripheral blood, taken 44 weeks after starting pembrolizumab.

CDR3 DNA sequence: TGTGCCAGCAGTCTCATTCGACAGGGGGGTAGCACAGATACGCAGTATTTT. This translates into CASSLIRQGGSTDTQYF. V and J are TRBV27 and TRBJ2-3, with 9 bases lining up with TRBD1. The ends lost 5 bases at V and 0 bases at J; junction bases unmatched: 9. The CDR3 contains 17 residues. Germline V gene data show CDR1 as MNHEY and CDR2 as SMNVEV (reference sequence).